The TCR beta chain under discussion was sequenced for a study of regulatory T cells in long-lasting Graves disease. Study results and caveats: Among persistent patients, a larger number of public clonotypes were shared (approximately 3,000) than among newly diagnosed patients (under 1,000). Accuracy might have suffered from few samples.

Noted time point: persistent/refractory GD, antithyroid drugs over 5 years with positive TRAb. There was RNA extracted from PBMCs, and the TCR library was made from it. Clinicians diagnosed Graves' disease using American Thyroid Association guidelines. Blood from the periphery, approximately 8.5 milliliters in all, was drawn into EDTA tubes. Through Arm-PCR of CDR3 regions and iRepertoire HTBI primers, TCR beta libraries were built. Via MiXCR, TCRdb re-called the multiplex PCR reads, giving one row per CDR3 protein. The table shows hundreds of thousands of distinct CDR3 sequences, with about 20% occurring only once. This clonotype was detected only a few times. Its antigen is unknown. The receptor's source is a female donor with Graves disease. The source was peripheral blood mononuclear cells (PBMCs), collected when the disease was refractory, from a patient treated with antithyroid drugs.

CDR3 amino acids: CATSDPYYNQPQHF. The CDR3 bases are TGTGCCACCAGTGATCCGTACTATAATCAGCCCCAGCATTTT. V gene TRBV24-1 combines with J gene TRBJ1-5; unclear D gene. The CDR3 runs 14 residues. The V gene's germline CDR1 is KGHDR and CDR2 SFDVKD. The germline V and J ends were trimmed by 3 bases and 4 bases, with 9 bases remaining between them.